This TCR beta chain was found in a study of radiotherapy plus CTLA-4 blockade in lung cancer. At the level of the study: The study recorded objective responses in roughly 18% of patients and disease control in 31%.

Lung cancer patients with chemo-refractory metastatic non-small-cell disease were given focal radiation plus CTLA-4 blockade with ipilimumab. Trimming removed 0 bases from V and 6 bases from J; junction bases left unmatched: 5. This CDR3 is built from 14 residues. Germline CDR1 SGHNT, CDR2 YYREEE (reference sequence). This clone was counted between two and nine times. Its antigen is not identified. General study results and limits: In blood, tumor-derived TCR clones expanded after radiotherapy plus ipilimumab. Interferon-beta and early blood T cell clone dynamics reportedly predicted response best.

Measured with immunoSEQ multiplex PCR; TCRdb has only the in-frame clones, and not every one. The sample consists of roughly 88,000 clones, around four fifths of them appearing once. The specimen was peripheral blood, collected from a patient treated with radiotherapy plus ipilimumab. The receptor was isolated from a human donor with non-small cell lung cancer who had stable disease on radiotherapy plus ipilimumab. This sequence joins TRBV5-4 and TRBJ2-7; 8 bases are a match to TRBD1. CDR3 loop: CASSLGTGRGEQYF. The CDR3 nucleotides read TGTGCCAGCAGCTTGGGGACAGGGCGAGGCGAGCAGTACTTC. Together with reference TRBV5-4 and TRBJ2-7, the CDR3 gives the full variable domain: ETGVTQSPTHLIKTRGQQVTLRCSSQSGHNTVSWYQQALGQGPQFIFQYYREEENGRGNFPPRFSGLQFPNYSSELNVNALELDDSALYLCASSLGTGRGEQYFGPGTRLTVT.